These 12 T cell receptor beta chains share one sample of origin, sequenced in a study of CD8 T cells in ankylosing spondylitis. TCRdb analysed the 5' RACE reads with MiXCR anew, one entry per CDR3 protein. The sample shows 350,000 to 400,000 distinct CDR3 sequences, 20% of them seen only once. Source material: blood, either unsorted or a sorted T cell fraction (not recorded which). These receptors all come from a male donor with ankylosing spondylitis or in good health (not recorded which).

The CDR3 coding sequence is TGTGCCAGCAGTTTAAGGCCGGGGGCCGTCGAAGATACGCAGTATTTT. Translated: CASSLRPGAVEDTQYF. The chain joins TRBV12-3 or TRBV12-4 to TRBJ2-3, with D possibly called TRBD1 or TRBD2 (6 bases each). Trimming took off 2 bases at V and 5 bases at J, with 17 bases between the two ends. The CDR3 extends over 16 amino acids.

V usage is TRBV6-1 and J usage is TRBJ2-1, with D possibly being TRBD1 or TRBD2 (6 bases each). V lost 5 bases and J 10 bases, leaving 15 bases between the germline ends. CDR3 length: 13 amino acids. Germline loops: CDR1 MNHNS, CDR2 SASEGT. CDR3 sequence: CASSPTPGGEQFF. CDR3 coding DNA: TGTGCCAGCAGTCCAACTCCCGGGGGCGAGCAGTTCTTC.

The CDR3 sequence is CASSVGQGAGYNEQFF. The CDR3 DNA reads TGTGCCAGCAGTGTAGGTCAGGGGGCTGGTTACAATGAGCAGTTCTTC. The chain couples TRBV2 to TRBJ2-1; 8 bases agree with TRBD1. Germline values: CDR1 SNHLY, CDR2 FYNNEI. The CDR3 runs to 16 residues. Trimming took 4 bases from V and 4 from J; bases not matched to a gene: 9.

This clonotype has a handful of counts. V usage is TRBV12-3 or TRBV12-4 and J usage is TRBJ2-3; the D call may be TRBD1 or TRBD2 (6 bases each). The CDR3 totals 15 residues. V was clipped by 3 bases and J by 5 bases, with 15 bases between them. CDR3 in amino acids: CASSFGGGVVDTQYF. The CDR3, as DNA: TGTGCCAGCAGTTTTGGAGGGGGAGTCGTAGATACGCAGTATTTT.

The rearrangement links TRBV12-3 or TRBV12-4 to TRBJ1-4; 7 positions agree with TRBD1. V gave up 8 bases and J gave up 6 bases; unmatched junction bases: 3. CDR3 length equals 12 residues. As DNA, the CDR3 is TGTGCCAGCGGGACAGAAGATGAAAAACTGTTTTTT. Protein sequence: CASGTEDEKLFF.

Turning to this clonotype: The junction departs from the called germline gene at one end, perhaps through a read error. The chain's CDR3 is CSALTDRVATGELVF. CDR3 in DNA: TGCAGTGCCCTCACGGACAGGGTGGCGACCGGGGAGCTGGTTTTT. This chain uses TRBV20-1 with TRBJ2-2; 8 bases map to TRBD1. The CDR3 has 15 amino acids. The germline V gene has CDR1 DFQATT and CDR2 SNEGSKA (reference sequence).

The genes are TRBV7-8 and TRBJ2-7; TRBD1 agrees at 10 bases. The germline V gene has CDR1 SGHVS and CDR2 FQNEAQ. This CDR3 comprises 16 residues. J lost 0 bases, V lost 4 bases, and 6 bases had no gene match. The CDR3 DNA follows: TGTGCCAGCAGCTCTCCGCGACAGGGGGCCTCCTACGAGCAGTACTTC. Amino acid sequence: CASSSPRQGASYEQYF.

V is TRBV20-1 and J is TRBJ2-7; 8 bases are shared with TRBD1. The J segment lost 6 bases and the V segment lost 5 bases, leaving 12 bases of the junction unmatched. There are 14 residues in the CDR3. CDR1 and CDR2 from the germline V gene are DFQATT and SNEGSKA (reference sequence). This chain's CDR3 is CSAQPRTGPSEQYF. In DNA, the CDR3 is TGCAGTGCTCAACCCAGGACAGGGCCCAGCGAGCAGTACTTC.

This clonotype was observed a few times. The CDR3 loop is CASSLLWGEKLFF. The CDR3 bases are TGTGCCAGCAGTTTACTATGGGGCGAAAAACTGTTTTTT. This chain joins TRBV28 and TRBJ1-4; D may be TRBD1 (5 bases). Trimming removed 2 bases from V and 8 bases from J, with 9 bases in between. CDR3 length equals 13 residues. The germline V gene encodes CDR1 MDHEN and CDR2 SYDVKM.

This sequence joins TRBV12-3 or TRBV12-4 and TRBJ2-3, with TRBD2 matching over 13 bases. The junction had 5 bases not matched to a gene; V was cut back by 6 bases and J by 5 bases. CDR3 size: 15 residues. This CDR3 is CASSWTSGGGDTQYF. The CDR3 region has the DNA TGTGCCAGCAGCTGGACTAGCGGGGGTGGAGATACGCAGTATTTT.

This clonotype was found a few times. The gene calls are TRBV29-1 and TRBJ2-3; D is unclear. Trimming left V 7 bases short and J 2 bases short, with 10 bases between. CDR3 length: 12 residues. Germline values: CDR1 SQVTM, CDR2 ANQGSEA. The DNA of the CDR3 is TGCAGCGCCGCAACCCCCACAGATACGCAGTATTTT. This translates into CSAATPTDTQYF.

This chain links TRBV9 with TRBJ2-7, with a tentative D call TRBD1 (5 bases). The germline gives CDR1 SGDLS, CDR2 YYNGEE. The CDR3 is 14 residues long. V gave up 1 base and J gave up 2 bases, with 10 bases separating them. The CDR3 here is CASSVSRVPYEQYF. The CDR3 DNA reads as TGTGCCAGCAGCGTATCCAGGGTGCCCTACGAGCAGTACTTC.